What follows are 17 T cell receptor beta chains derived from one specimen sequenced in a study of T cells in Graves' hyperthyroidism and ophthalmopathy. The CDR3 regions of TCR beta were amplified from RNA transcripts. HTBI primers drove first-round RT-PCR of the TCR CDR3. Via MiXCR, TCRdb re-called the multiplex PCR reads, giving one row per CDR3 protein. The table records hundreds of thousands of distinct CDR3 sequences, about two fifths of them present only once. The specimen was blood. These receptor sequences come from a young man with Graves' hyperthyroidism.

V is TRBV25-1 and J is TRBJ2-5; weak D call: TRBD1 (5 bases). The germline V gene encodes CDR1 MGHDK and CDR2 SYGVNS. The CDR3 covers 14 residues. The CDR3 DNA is TGTGCTACCGGTGTGCAAGGGGTAGGGGAGACCCAGTACTTC. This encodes CATGVQGVGETQYF.

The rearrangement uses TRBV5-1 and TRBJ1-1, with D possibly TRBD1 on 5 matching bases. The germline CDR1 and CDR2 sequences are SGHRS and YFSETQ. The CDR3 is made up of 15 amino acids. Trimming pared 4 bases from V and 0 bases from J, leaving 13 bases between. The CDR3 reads CASSPSGTLNTEAFF. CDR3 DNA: TGCGCCAGCAGCCCCTCCGGGACGTTGAACACTGAAGCTTTCTTT.

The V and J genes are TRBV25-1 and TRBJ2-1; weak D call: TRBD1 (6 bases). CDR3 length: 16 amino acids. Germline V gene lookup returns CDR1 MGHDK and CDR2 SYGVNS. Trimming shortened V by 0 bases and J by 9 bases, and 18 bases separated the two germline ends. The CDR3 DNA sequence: TGTGCCAGCAGTGAATATAAGCGTCCCCGAGGGGGTGAGCAGTTCTTC. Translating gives CASSEYKRPRGGEQFF.

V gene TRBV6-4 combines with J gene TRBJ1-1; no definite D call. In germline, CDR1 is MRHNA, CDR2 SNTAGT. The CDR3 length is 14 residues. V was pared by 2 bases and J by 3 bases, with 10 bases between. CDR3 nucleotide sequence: TGTGCCAGCAGTGACCCGACACTCCACACTGAAGCTTTCTTT. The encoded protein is CASSDPTLHTEAFF.

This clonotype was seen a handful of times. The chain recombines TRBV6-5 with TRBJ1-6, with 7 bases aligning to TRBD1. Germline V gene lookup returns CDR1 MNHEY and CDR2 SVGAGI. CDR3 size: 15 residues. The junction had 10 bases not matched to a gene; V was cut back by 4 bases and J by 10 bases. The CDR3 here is CASSSRTGADSPLHF. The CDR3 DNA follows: TGTGCCAGCAGTTCCAGGACAGGAGCGGACTCACCCCTCCACTTT.

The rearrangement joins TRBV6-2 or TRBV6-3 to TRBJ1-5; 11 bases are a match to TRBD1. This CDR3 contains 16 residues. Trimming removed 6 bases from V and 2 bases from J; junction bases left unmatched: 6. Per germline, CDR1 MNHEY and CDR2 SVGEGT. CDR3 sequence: CASRPGTGGGNQPQHF. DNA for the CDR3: TGTGCCAGCAGGCCCGGGACAGGGGGTGGCAATCAGCCCCAGCATTTT.

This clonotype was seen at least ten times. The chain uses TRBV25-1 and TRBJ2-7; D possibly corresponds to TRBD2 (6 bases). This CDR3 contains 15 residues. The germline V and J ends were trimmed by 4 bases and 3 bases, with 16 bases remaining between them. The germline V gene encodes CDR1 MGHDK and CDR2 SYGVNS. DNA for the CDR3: TGTGCCAGCAGTGCCCCCGGGACTCGTGTCTACGAGCAGTACTTC. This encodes CASSAPGTRVYEQYF.

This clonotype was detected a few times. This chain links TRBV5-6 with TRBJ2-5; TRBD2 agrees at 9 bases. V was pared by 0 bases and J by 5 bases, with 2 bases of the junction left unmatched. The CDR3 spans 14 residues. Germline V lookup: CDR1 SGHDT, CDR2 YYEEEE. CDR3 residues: CASSLVAGVETQYF. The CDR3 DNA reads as TGTGCCAGCAGCTTGGTAGCGGGAGTGGAGACCCAGTACTTC.

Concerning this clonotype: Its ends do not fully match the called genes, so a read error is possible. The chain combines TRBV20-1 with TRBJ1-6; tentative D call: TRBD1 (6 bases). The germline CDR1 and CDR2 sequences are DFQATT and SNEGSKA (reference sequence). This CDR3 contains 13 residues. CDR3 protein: CGAGQLGNSPLHF. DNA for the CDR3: TGCGGTGCAGGACAGTTAGGGAATTCACCCCTCCACTTT.

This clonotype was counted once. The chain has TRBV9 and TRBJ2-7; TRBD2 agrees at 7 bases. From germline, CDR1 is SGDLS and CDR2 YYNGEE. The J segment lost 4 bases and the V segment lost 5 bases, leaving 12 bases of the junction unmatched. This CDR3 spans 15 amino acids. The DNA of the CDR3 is TGTGCCAGCAGTCCCCCGGGAGCGGGGAGATACGAGCAGTACTTC. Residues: CASSPPGAGRYEQYF.

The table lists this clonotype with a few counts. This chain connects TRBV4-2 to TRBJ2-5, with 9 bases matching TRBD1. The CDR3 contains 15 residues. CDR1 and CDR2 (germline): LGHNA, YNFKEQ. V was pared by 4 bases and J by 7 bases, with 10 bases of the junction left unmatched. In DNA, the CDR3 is TGTGCCAGCAGCCCTCCGGGACAGGGCGGCCGGACCCAGTACTTC. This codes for CASSPPGQGGRTQYF.

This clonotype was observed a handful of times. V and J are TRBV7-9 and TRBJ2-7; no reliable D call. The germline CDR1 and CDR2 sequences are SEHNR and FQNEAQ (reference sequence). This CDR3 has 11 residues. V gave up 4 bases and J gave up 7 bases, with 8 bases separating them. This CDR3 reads CASSSLPEQYF. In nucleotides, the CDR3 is TGTGCCAGCAGCTCCCTACCGGAGCAGTACTTC.

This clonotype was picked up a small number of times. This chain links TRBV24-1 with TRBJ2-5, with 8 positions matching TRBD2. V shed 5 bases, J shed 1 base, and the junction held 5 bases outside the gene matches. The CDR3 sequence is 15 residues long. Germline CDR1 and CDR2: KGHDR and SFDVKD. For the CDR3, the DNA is TGTGCCACCAGTGCAGGCGGGGGGACCCAAGAGACCCAGTACTTC. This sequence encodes CATSAGGGTQETQYF.

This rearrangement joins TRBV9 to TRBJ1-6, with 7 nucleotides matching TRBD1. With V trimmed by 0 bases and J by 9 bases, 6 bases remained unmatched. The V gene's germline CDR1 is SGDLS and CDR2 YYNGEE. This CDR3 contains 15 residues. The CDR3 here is CASSVGQGMGSPLHF. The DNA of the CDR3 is TGTGCCAGCAGCGTAGGACAGGGTATGGGTTCACCCCTCCACTTT.

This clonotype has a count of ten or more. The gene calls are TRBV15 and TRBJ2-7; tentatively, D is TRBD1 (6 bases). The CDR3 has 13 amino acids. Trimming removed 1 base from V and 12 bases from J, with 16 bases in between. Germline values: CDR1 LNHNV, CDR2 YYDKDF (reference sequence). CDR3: CATSRGVQGITYF. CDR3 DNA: TGTGCCACCAGCAGAGGAGTCCAGGGGATAACGTACTTC.

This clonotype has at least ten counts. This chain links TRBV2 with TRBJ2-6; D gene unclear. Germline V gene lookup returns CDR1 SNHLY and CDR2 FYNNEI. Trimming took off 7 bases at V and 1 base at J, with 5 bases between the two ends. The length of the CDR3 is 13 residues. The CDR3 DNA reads TGTGCCAGCATTGGGTCTGGGGCCAACGTCCTGACTTTC. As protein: CASIGSGANVLTF.

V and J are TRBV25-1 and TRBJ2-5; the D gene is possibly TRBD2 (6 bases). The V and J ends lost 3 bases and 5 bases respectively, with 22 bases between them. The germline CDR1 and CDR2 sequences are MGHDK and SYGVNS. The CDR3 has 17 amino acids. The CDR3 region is CASSDSMGDFPWETQYF. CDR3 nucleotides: TGTGCCAGCAGTGATTCGATGGGGGACTTCCCTTGGGAGACCCAGTACTTC.